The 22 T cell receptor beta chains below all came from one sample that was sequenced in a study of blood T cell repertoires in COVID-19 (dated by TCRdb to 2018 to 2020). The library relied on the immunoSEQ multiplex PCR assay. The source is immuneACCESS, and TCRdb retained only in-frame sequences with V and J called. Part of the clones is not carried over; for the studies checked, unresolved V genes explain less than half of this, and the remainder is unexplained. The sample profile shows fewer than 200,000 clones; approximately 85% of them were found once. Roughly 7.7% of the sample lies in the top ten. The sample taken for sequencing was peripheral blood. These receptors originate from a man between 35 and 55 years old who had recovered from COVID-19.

CDR3 sequence (DNA): TGCGCCAGCAGCTACTTAACAGGGGTCGACGGCTACACCTTC. Encoded protein: CASSYLTGVDGYTF. The V and J genes are TRBV5-1 and TRBJ1-2; 7 nucleotides match TRBD1. The CDR3 is 14 residues long. V shed 3 bases, J shed 8 bases, and the junction held 10 bases outside the gene matches. Germline CDR1 is SGHRS and CDR2 is YFSETQ.

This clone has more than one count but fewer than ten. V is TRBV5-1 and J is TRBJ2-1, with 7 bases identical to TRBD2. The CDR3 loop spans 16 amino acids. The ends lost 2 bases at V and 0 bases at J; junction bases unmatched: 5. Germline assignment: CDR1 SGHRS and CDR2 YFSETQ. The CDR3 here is CASSLLASSSYNEQFF. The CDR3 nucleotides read TGCGCCAGCAGCTTACTAGCGAGCAGCTCCTACAATGAGCAGTTCTTC.

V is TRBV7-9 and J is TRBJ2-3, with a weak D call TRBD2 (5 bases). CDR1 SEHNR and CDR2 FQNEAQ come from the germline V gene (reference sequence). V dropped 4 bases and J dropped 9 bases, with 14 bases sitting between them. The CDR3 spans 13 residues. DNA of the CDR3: TGTGCCAGCAGCTCCGACGGACGAGGGACGCAGTATTTT. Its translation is CASSSDGRGTQYF.

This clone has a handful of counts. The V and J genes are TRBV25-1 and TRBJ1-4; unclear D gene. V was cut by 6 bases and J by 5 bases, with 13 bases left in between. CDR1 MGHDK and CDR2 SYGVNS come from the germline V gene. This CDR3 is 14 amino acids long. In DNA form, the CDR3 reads TGTGCCAGCAGCTCCGTTGAAGCAAATGAAAAACTGTTTTTT. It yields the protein CASSSVEANEKLFF.

In DNA form, the CDR3 reads TGCGCCAGCAGACAGGATCTTTTCTCAGATACGCAGTATTTT. Its translation: CASRQDLFSDTQYF. V gene TRBV4-3 combines with J gene TRBJ2-3; D possibly corresponds to TRBD1 (5 bases). The V and J ends lost 6 bases and 4 bases respectively, with 14 bases between them. In germline, CDR1 is LGHNA, CDR2 YSLEER. The CDR3 totals 14 residues.

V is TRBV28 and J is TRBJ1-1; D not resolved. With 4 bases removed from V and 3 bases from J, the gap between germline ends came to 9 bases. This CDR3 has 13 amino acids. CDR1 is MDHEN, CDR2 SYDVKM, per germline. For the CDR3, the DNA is TGTGCCAGCAGTTCCTACAGTTACACTGAAGCTTTCTTT. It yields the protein CASSSYSYTEAFF.

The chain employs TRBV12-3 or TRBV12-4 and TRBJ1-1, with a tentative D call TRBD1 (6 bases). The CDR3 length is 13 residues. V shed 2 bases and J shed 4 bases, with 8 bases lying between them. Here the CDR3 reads CASSLYRATEAFF. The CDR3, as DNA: TGTGCCAGCAGTTTATACAGGGCCACTGAAGCTTTCTTT.

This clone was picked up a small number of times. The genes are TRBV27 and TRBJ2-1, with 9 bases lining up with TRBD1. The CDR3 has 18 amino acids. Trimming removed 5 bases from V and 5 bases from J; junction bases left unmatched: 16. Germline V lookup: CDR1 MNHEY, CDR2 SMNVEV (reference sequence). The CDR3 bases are TGTGCCAGCAGTCCCGGAGAGCGACAGGGGGTTCTGAACAATGAGCAGTTCTTC. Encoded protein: CASSPGERQGVLNNEQFF.

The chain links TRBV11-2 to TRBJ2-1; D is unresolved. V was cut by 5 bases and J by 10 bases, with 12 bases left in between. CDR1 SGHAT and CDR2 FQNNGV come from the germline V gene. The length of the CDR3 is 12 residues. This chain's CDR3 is CASSPPTLEQFF. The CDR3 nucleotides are TGTGCCAGCAGCCCCCCCACTTTGGAGCAGTTCTTC.

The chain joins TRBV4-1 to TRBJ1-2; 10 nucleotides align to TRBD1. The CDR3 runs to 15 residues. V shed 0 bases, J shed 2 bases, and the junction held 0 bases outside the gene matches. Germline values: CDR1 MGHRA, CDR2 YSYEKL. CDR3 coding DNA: TGCGCCAGCAGCCAAGAGGGACAGGGGAACTATGGCTACACCTTC. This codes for CASSQEGQGNYGYTF.

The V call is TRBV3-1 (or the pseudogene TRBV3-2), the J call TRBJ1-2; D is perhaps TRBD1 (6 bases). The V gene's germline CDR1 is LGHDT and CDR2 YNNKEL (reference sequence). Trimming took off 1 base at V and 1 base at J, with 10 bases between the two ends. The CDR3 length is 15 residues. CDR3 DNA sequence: TGTGCCAGCAGCCAAGGGGGGGGCGGTAACTATGGCTACACCTTC. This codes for CASSQGGGGNYGYTF.

CDR3 residues: CASSFPGAYEQYF. DNA for the CDR3: TGTGCCAGCAGCTTTCCGGGGGCCTACGAGCAGTACTTC. The chain combines TRBV11-2 with TRBJ2-7; D is perhaps TRBD2 (6 bases). Between the trimmed V and J ends, which lost 3 bases and 2 bases, there was a span of 8 bases. This CDR3 has 13 residues. Germline values: CDR1 SGHAT, CDR2 FQNNGV.

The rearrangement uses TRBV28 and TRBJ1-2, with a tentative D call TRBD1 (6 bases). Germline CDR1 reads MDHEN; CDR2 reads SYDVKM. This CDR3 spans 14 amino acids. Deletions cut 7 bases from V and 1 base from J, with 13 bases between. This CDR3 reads CASKINRVNYGYTF. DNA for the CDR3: TGTGCCAGCAAAATAAACAGGGTTAACTATGGCTACACCTTC.

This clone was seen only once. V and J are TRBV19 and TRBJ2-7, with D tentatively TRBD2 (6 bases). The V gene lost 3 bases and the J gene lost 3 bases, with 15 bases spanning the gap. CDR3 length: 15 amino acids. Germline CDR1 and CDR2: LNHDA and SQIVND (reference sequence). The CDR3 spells CASSIGGFPFYEQYF. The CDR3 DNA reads TGTGCCAGTAGTATTGGAGGGTTCCCGTTCTACGAGCAGTACTTC. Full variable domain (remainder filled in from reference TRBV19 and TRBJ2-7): DGGITQSPKYLFRKEGQNVTLSCEQNLNHDAMYWYRQDPGQGLRLIYYSQIVNDFQKGDIAEGYSVSREKKESFPLTVTSAQKNPTAFYLCASSIGGFPFYEQYFGPGTRLTVT.

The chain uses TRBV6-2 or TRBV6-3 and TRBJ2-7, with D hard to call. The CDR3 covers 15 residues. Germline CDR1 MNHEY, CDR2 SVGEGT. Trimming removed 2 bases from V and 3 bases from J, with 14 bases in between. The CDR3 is CASSYQADIHYEQYF. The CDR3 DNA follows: TGTGCCAGCAGTTACCAGGCCGATATACACTACGAGCAGTACTTC.

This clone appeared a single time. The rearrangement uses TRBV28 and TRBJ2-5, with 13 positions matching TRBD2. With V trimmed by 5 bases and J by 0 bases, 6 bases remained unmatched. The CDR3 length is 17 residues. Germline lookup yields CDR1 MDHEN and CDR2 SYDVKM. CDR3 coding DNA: TGTGCCAGCAGTCCCGGGACTAGCGGGGAGTACCAAGAGACCCAGTACTTC. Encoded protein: CASSPGTSGEYQETQYF.

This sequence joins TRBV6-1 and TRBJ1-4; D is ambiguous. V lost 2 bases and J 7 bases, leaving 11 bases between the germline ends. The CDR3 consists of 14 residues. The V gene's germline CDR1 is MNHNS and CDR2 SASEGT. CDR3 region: CASSELGEGEKLFF. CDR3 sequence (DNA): TGTGCCAGCAGTGAACTGGGAGAGGGTGAAAAACTGTTTTTT.

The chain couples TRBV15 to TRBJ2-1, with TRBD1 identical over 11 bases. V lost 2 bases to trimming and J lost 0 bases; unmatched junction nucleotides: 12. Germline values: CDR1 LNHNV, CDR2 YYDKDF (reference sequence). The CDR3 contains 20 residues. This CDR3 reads CATSRRGQGALSYSYNEQFF. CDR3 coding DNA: TGTGCCACCAGCAGACGCGGACAGGGGGCCCTTTCTTACTCCTACAATGAGCAGTTCTTC.

The CDR3 nucleotides are TGTGCCAGCAGTCGACTCTCAACTAATGAAAAACTGTTTTTT. It encodes CASSRLSTNEKLFF. V is TRBV27 and J is TRBJ1-4, with D unclear. The ends were cut back, 5 bases at V and 0 bases at J, with 7 bases in the middle. Germline V gives CDR1 MNHEY, CDR2 SMNVEV (reference sequence). The CDR3 spans 14 residues.

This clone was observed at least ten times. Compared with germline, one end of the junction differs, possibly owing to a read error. The CDR3 spells CASSLDGDSLDF. CDR3 DNA sequence: TGTGCCAGCAGCCTGGACGGGGACAGCCTCGATTTT. This chain connects TRBV7-9 to TRBJ1-4; 7 bases match TRBD1. Germline values: CDR1 SEHNR, CDR2 FQNEAQ (reference sequence). This CDR3 is 12 amino acids long.

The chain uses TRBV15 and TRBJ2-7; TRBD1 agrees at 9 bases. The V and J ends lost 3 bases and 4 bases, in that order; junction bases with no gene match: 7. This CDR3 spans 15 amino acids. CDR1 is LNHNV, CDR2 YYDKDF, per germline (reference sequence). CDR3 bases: TGTGCCACCAGCAGCACAGGGGGCGCCGTATACGAGCAGTACTTC. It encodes CATSSTGGAVYEQYF.

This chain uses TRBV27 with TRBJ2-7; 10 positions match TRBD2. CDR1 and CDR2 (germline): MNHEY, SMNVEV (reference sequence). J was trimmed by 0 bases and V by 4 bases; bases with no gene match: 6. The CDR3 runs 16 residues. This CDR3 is CASSSPSGGHSYEQYF. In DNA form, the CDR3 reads TGTGCCAGCAGTTCTCCTAGCGGGGGCCACTCCTACGAGCAGTACTTC.